Below, 13 T cell receptor beta chains from the same sample are listed, as sequenced in a study of T cell responses to AZD1222 COVID-19 vaccine (dated by TCRdb to the early 2020s). Libraries were prepared through the immunoSEQ multiplex PCR assay. TCRdb's version of the immuneACCESS table is confined to in-frame rearrangements and falls short of the full clone set. An unresolved V gene accounts for under half of the shortfall where checked; the remainder is of unknown origin. Recorded for this sample are 150,000 to 190,000 clones; about 89% of them occurred a single time. Just over 9% of the sample is taken by the ten largest. The sample's time point label, in plain terms: about 28 days (+/-7) after the second vaccine dose. This specimen was peripheral blood, taken 28 days after the second AZD1222 dose. The receptors come from an adult who received the AZD1222 COVID-19 vaccine.

CDR3 in amino acids: CASSVRALDYGYTF. CDR3 coding DNA: TGTGCCAGCAGCGTGAGGGCCCTGGACTATGGCTACACCTTC. J is TRBJ1-2 and V is TRBV6-6; D call uncertain. CDR1 MNHNY and CDR2 SVGAGI come from the germline V gene (reference sequence). There are 14 residues in the CDR3. The germline V and J ends were trimmed by 6 bases and 3 bases, with 14 bases remaining between them.

The chain employs TRBV19 and TRBJ2-6; possible D gene TRBD1, 5 bases. Germline V gene sequence: CDR1 LNHDA, CDR2 SQIVND (reference sequence). The CDR3 totals 15 residues. Trimming cost V 1 base and J 3 bases, with 7 bases left between them. CDR3 bases: TGTGCCAGTAGTATAGGACAGTTTGGGGCCAACGTCCTGACTTTC. Protein sequence: CASSIGQFGANVLTF.

This clone appeared a single time. The chain employs TRBV5-4 and TRBJ1-2; D remains unclear. Germline lookup yields CDR1 SGHNT and CDR2 YYREEE (reference sequence). This CDR3 is 13 amino acids long. Between the trimmed V and J ends, which lost 1 base and 5 bases, there was a span of 9 bases. CDR3 in DNA: TGTGCCAGCAGCTTGCAGGCGGGGTATGGCTACACCTTC. This gives the protein CASSLQAGYGYTF.

The chain employs TRBV18 and TRBJ1-1, with D maybe TRBD1 (6 bases). Trimming removed 6 bases at V and 1 base at J, with 12 bases between. The length of the CDR3 is 14 residues. CDR1 is KGHSH, CDR2 LQKENI, per germline. The CDR3 DNA sequence: TGTGCCAGCTCTCCAAAACAGGGGAACACTGAAGCTTTCTTT. Protein: CASSPKQGNTEAFF. Complete variable domain (other parts from reference TRBV18 and TRBJ1-1): NAGVMQNPRHLVRRRGQEARLRCSPMKGHSHVYWYRQLPEEGLKFMVYLQKENIIDESGMPKERFSAEFPKEGPSILRIQQVVRGDSAAYFCASSPKQGNTEAFFGQGTRLTVV.

This clone was recorded only once. The rearrangement links TRBV11-1 to TRBJ2-1; no clear D. The germline V gene has CDR1 SGHAT and CDR2 FQDESV (reference sequence). The CDR3 consists of 15 residues. V lost 3 bases and J lost 7, with 16 bases in between. The CDR3, as DNA: TGTGCCAGCAGCTTTTGGGAAATAGGGTTAAATGAGCAGTTCTTC. The encoded protein is CASSFWEIGLNEQFF.

The rearrangement links TRBV7-2 to TRBJ2-3; 10 bases map to TRBD2. Losses at the gene ends were 3 bases for V and 4 bases for J; bases not matched to a gene: 4. There are 15 residues in the CDR3. Germline V CDR1 and CDR2: SGHTA, FQGNSA. Here the CDR3 DNA reads TGTGCCAGCAGCTTTGCTAGCGGGAGTGCAGATACGCAGTATTTT. It specifies CASSFASGSADTQYF.

Here the CDR3 reads CASSNRGQSNQPQHF. CDR3 DNA sequence: TGTGCCAGCAGTAACAGGGGGCAGAGCAATCAGCCCCAGCATTTT. This chain links TRBV2 with TRBJ1-5, with 9 bases fitting TRBD1. Looked up from germline, CDR1 is SNHLY and CDR2 is FYNNEI. V was pared by 5 bases and J by 1 base, with 3 bases of the junction left unmatched. The CDR3 has 15 amino acids.

V usage is TRBV6-5 and J usage is TRBJ1-1; D call uncertain. CDR3 length: 13 amino acids. Trimming pared 2 bases from V and 5 bases from J, leaving 9 bases between. Per the germline V gene, CDR1 is MNHEY and CDR2 is SVGAGI. In nucleotides, the CDR3 is TGTGCCAGCAGTTACACGCGAGGAACTGAAGCTTTCTTT. It encodes CASSYTRGTEAFF.

V usage is TRBV28 and J usage is TRBJ2-2; D gene ambiguous. This CDR3 spans 12 amino acids. Deletions cut 5 bases from V and 6 bases from J, with 7 bases between. Per the germline V gene, CDR1 is MDHEN and CDR2 is SYDVKM. The CDR3 DNA is TGTGCCAGCAGTGAAAGGGCCGGGGAGCTGTTTTTT. Translating gives CASSERAGELFF.

V gene TRBV7-2 combines with J gene TRBJ2-7; 10 nucleotides match TRBD2. This CDR3 region has 14 residues. Germline V CDR1 and CDR2: SGHTA, FQGNSA. V lost 5 bases, J lost 6 bases, and 7 bases stayed unmatched. The CDR3 nucleotides are TGTGCCAGCAGCCCGAGCGGGAGGGCTTCCGAGCAGTACTTC. It codes for CASSPSGRASEQYF. Based on the CDR3 plus reference TRBV7-2 and TRBJ2-7, the full variable domain is GAGVSQSPSNKVTEKGKDVELRCDPISGHTALYWYRQSLGQGLEFLIYFQGNSAPDKSGLPSDRFSAERTGGSVSTLTIQRTQQEDSAVYLCASSPSGRASEQYFGPGTRLTVT.

J is TRBJ1-2 and V is TRBV5-6, with D hard to call. Germline-derived CDR1 and CDR2 are SGHDT and YYEEEE. The CDR3 is 13 residues long. Trimming shortened V by 3 bases and J by 3 bases, and 9 bases separated the two germline ends. For the CDR3, the DNA is TGTGCCAGCAGCTCGGACTCCTACTATGGCTACACCTTC. Its protein product is CASSSDSYYGYTF.

About this clone: Within the sample, other DNA sequences also encode this same CDR3. This chain uses TRBV28 with TRBJ2-7, with 7 bases aligning to TRBD1. After removal of 6 bases from V and 0 bases from J, the junction contained 5 bases not matched to a gene. Germline values: CDR1 MDHEN, CDR2 SYDVKM. This CDR3 has 14 amino acids. CDR3: CASSRQGLSYEQYF. The CDR3, as DNA: TGTGCCAGCAGCCGACAGGGCCTCTCCTACGAGCAGTACTTC.

This rearrangement joins TRBV19 to TRBJ1-1, with D uncertain. V lost 10 bases and J lost 6, with 12 bases in between. The CDR3 length is 11 residues. Germline CDR1 and CDR2: LNHDA and SQIVND (reference sequence). This chain's CDR3 is CATESGPEAFF. The CDR3, as DNA: TGTGCCACTGAATCGGGCCCTGAAGCTTTCTTT.